This entry describes one TCR beta chain. Its antigen remains unknown. This record belongs to a study of a mutant IDH1 vaccine in newly diagnosed glioma. Study details: The initiation of vaccination occurred 4-6 weeks after radiotherapy alone, or with temozolomide cycles. Antecedent treatment encompassed radiotherapy, temozolomide, or their combination; the majority received both.

Trimming stripped 6 bases from V and 4 bases from J, with 7 bases between. CDR3 length equals 13 residues. Germline V lookup: CDR1 MNHEY, CDR2 SVGAGI. Profiling relied on immunoSEQ multiplex PCR, and the TCRdb table lists in-frame clones only, not all of them. This table has about 94,000 clones, about nine tenths appearing once. Time point here: week 47, end of study. Topical imiquimod accompanied each vaccine dose, which consisted of 300 ug of mutant IDH1 20-mer peptide. The chain employs TRBV6-5 and TRBJ2-6, with unresolved D. The specimen comprised PBMCs, sampled from a glioma patient whose treatment included an IDH1 peptide vaccine. This TCR was sampled from a woman between 45 and 65 years old with glioma. CDR3 nucleotide sequence: TGTGCCAGCAGGAGACGGGGGGCCAACGTCCTGACTTTC. Its translation is CASRRRGANVLTF.